This T cell receptor (beta chain) came from a study of cytomegalovirus exposure and HLA in healthy donors. General study points: Reportedly, a later analysis found an Asian-associated ancestry cluster had fewer N-insertions than the approximately 700-donor mean.

Concerning this clone: Its antigen remains unknown.

After removal of 7 bases from V and 3 bases from J, the junction contained 7 bases not matched to a gene. Germline lookup yields CDR1 SNHLY and CDR2 FYNNEI. The CDR3 loop spans 17 amino acids. The PCR employed 60 Vbeta primers together with 13 Jbeta primers. Sequencing was performed with immunoSEQ multiplex PCR; in TCRdb, only in-frame clones are kept and a portion is missing. This sample's table has 150,000 to 250,000 clones. Sequencing was carried out using PBMCs. The chain recombines TRBV2 with TRBJ2-2; 14 bases match TRBD2. This TCR came from a boy aged 5 to 17 in good health and CMV-seronegative. The CDR3, as DNA: TGTGCCAGCACCCTCTGGACTAGCGGGGGGTACACCGGGGAGCTGTTTTTT. Protein product: CASTLWTSGGYTGELFF.